Each of the 8 T cell receptor beta chains below was sequenced from the same sample in a study of cytomegalovirus exposure and HLA in healthy donors. Data came from immunoSEQ multiplex PCR; TCRdb stores just in-frame clones and leaves some out. The profile shows some 80,000 clones, 95% of them singletons. The sample comprised PBMCs. These receptors originate from a woman younger than 35 in good health and CMV-seronegative.

V and J are TRBV5-6 and TRBJ1-1, with 8 bases matching TRBD1. V lost 0 bases and J lost 8; bases outside the gene matches: 6. This CDR3 has 14 amino acids. Germline CDR1 SGHDT, CDR2 YYEEEE. The CDR3 here is CASSLEQGAWEAFF. CDR3 bases: TGTGCCAGCAGCTTGGAGCAGGGGGCGTGGGAAGCTTTCTTT. Drawing the rest from reference TRBV5-6 and TRBJ1-1, the complete variable domain is DAGVTQSPTHLIKTRGQQVTLRCSPKSGHDTVSWYQQALGQGPQFIFQYYEEEERQRGNFPDRFSGHQFPNYSSELNVNALLLGDSALYLCASSLEQGAWEAFFGQGTRLTVV.

The chain joins TRBV5-1 to TRBJ2-3; the D is unclear. CDR1 is SGHRS and CDR2 is YFSETQ in the germline V gene. The V end was cut by 0 bases, the J end by 0 bases, with 14 bases between. The CDR3 sequence is 17 residues long. CDR3 in amino acids: CASSLELARASTDTQYF. The CDR3 DNA reads as TGCGCCAGCAGCTTGGAGTTAGCCCGTGCTAGCACAGATACGCAGTATTTT.

The gene calls are TRBV11-2 and TRBJ1-2; D call uncertain. This CDR3 has 16 amino acids. The germline V gene encodes CDR1 SGHAT and CDR2 FQNNGV. V was pared by 0 bases and J by 5 bases, with 16 bases between. The CDR3 region is CASSLDNVRGRYGYTF. The CDR3 DNA follows: TGTGCCAGCAGCTTAGATAACGTGCGGGGTCGATATGGCTACACCTTC.

The V and J genes are TRBV5-6 and TRBJ2-7, with 9 bases aligning to TRBD1. Trimming removed 4 bases from V and 3 bases from J; junction bases left unmatched: 5. Germline V gives CDR1 SGHDT, CDR2 YYEEEE. The CDR3 is 14 residues long. The CDR3 region is CASSPGQGRYEQYF. The CDR3 DNA sequence: TGTGCCAGCAGCCCGGGACAGGGCCGCTACGAGCAGTACTTC.

The chain has TRBV5-6 and TRBJ1-5; D is unresolved. V was pared by 0 bases and J by 2 bases, with 9 bases between. CDR3 size: 15 residues. The germline gives CDR1 SGHDT, CDR2 YYEEEE. The CDR3 DNA reads as TGTGCCAGCAGCTTGGGACCCGGGGGCAATCAGCCCCAGCATTTT. Translated: CASSLGPGGNQPQHF. Together with reference TRBV5-6 and TRBJ1-5, the CDR3 gives the full variable domain: DAGVTQSPTHLIKTRGQQVTLRCSPKSGHDTVSWYQQALGQGPQFIFQYYEEEERQRGNFPDRFSGHQFPNYSSELNVNALLLGDSALYLCASSLGPGGNQPQHFGDGTRLSIL.

The chain has TRBV4-1 and TRBJ2-7, with 8 bases identical to TRBD2. V trimming: 3 bases; J trimming: 2 bases; junction bases outside the gene matches: 6. Per germline, CDR1 MGHRA and CDR2 YSYEKL. The CDR3 covers 15 residues. The CDR3 DNA reads as TGCGCCAGCAGCCACGGACTAGCTCGGGCCTACGAGCAGTACTTC. Protein sequence: CASSHGLARAYEQYF.

The chain combines TRBV15 with TRBJ1-4, with a weak D call TRBD1 (5 bases). This CDR3 is built from 14 residues. V dropped 4 bases and J dropped 8 bases, with 14 bases sitting between them. Germline V gene data show CDR1 as LNHNV and CDR2 as YYDKDF (reference sequence). CDR3 residues: CATSTRGAGEKLFF. CDR3 nucleotides: TGTGCCACCAGCACCCGCGGGGCTGGGGAAAAACTGTTTTTT.

The genes are TRBV28 and TRBJ2-3; TRBD1 is a possible D gene (5 bases). The CDR3 totals 16 residues. Germline V gives CDR1 MDHEN, CDR2 SYDVKM. V was pared by 5 bases and J by 3 bases, with 18 bases between. CDR3 sequence (DNA): TGTGCCAGCAGTCCACGACAGAAAGGGTGGACAGATACGCAGTATTTT. Protein: CASSPRQKGWTDTQYF.